The 5 T cell receptor beta chains reported below all come from one sample, sequenced in a study of tumor-infiltrating lymphocytes in primary liver carcinoma. Germline DNA was also extracted, with blood RNA taken from unsorted whole blood. The template, approximately 500 ng total RNA, yielded TCR beta cDNA made with a constant-region primer. Slightly modified ARM-PCR served as the procedure for the TCR beta libraries. These libraries came from three rounds of nested multiplex PCR. The study ran its first two PCR rounds for 9 to 10 cycles each, using TRBV1-TRBV30 forward primers and a C-beta reverse primer. One entry per CDR3 protein, called by TCRdb with MiXCR from the multiplex PCR reads. The sample carries 180,000 or so distinct CDR3 sequences, 60% recorded once. Sequencing was done on a sample of peripheral blood. These TCRs come from a man between 35 and 55 years old with primary liver carcinoma and hepatitis B virus infection.

V is TRBV30 and J is TRBJ2-3; 12 nucleotides align to TRBD2. After removal of 3 bases from V and 3 bases from J, the junction contained 7 bases not matched to a gene. The germline gives CDR1 GTSNPN, CDR2 SVGIG (reference sequence). This CDR3 is 16 amino acids long. This CDR3 reads CAWSPRGTSGTDTQYF. The CDR3 DNA follows: TGTGCCTGGAGCCCGCGCGGGACTAGCGGGACAGATACGCAGTATTTT. Drawing the rest from reference TRBV30 and TRBJ2-3, the complete variable domain is SQTIHQWPATLVQPVGSPLSLECTVEGTSNPNLYWYRQAAGRGLQLLFYSVGIGQISSEVPQNLSASRPQDRQFILSSKKLLLSDSGFYLCAWSPRGTSGTDTQYFGPGTRLTVL.

J is TRBJ2-7 and V is TRBV6-2 or TRBV6-3, with a possible D match to TRBD2 (6 bases). Germline V gene lookup returns CDR1 MNHEY and CDR2 SVGEGT. This CDR3 region has 14 residues. V was pared by 0 bases and J by 4 bases, with 10 bases between. CDR3 DNA sequence: TGTGCCAGCAGTTACTCCGGGAGTGGGTACGAGCAGTACTTC. This translates into CASSYSGSGYEQYF.

This clonotype was detected only a few times. V usage is TRBV29-1 and J usage is TRBJ2-3, with 12 bases aligning to TRBD1. With 5 bases clipped from V and 6 bases from J, the junction kept 6 bases outside the gene matches. The CDR3 has 14 amino acids. CDR1 and CDR2 (germline): SQVTM, ANQGSEA. For the CDR3, the DNA is TGCAGCGTTCACAGGGGACAGGGGGCGGATACGCAGTATTTT. This codes for CSVHRGQGADTQYF.

The chain combines TRBV6-2 or TRBV6-3 with TRBJ2-1; D could derive from TRBD1 or TRBD2 (6 bases each). Germline V CDR1 and CDR2: MNHEY, SVGEGT. Trimming cost V 0 bases and J 2 bases, with 8 bases left between them. The CDR3 covers 15 residues. The CDR3 DNA reads as TGTGCCAGCAGTTACTCGGGGGGCCCCTACAATGAGCAGTTCTTC. Amino acid sequence: CASSYSGGPYNEQFF.

This clonotype turned up a few times. The rearrangement uses TRBV6-5 and TRBJ1-2; no clear D gene. Germline V gene lookup returns CDR1 MNHEY and CDR2 SVGAGI. V lost 0 bases and J lost 8, with 16 bases in between. The CDR3 runs 15 residues. The CDR3: CASSYSKINVPGYTF. In DNA form, the CDR3 reads TGTGCCAGCAGTTACTCGAAAATCAACGTCCCCGGCTACACCTTC.